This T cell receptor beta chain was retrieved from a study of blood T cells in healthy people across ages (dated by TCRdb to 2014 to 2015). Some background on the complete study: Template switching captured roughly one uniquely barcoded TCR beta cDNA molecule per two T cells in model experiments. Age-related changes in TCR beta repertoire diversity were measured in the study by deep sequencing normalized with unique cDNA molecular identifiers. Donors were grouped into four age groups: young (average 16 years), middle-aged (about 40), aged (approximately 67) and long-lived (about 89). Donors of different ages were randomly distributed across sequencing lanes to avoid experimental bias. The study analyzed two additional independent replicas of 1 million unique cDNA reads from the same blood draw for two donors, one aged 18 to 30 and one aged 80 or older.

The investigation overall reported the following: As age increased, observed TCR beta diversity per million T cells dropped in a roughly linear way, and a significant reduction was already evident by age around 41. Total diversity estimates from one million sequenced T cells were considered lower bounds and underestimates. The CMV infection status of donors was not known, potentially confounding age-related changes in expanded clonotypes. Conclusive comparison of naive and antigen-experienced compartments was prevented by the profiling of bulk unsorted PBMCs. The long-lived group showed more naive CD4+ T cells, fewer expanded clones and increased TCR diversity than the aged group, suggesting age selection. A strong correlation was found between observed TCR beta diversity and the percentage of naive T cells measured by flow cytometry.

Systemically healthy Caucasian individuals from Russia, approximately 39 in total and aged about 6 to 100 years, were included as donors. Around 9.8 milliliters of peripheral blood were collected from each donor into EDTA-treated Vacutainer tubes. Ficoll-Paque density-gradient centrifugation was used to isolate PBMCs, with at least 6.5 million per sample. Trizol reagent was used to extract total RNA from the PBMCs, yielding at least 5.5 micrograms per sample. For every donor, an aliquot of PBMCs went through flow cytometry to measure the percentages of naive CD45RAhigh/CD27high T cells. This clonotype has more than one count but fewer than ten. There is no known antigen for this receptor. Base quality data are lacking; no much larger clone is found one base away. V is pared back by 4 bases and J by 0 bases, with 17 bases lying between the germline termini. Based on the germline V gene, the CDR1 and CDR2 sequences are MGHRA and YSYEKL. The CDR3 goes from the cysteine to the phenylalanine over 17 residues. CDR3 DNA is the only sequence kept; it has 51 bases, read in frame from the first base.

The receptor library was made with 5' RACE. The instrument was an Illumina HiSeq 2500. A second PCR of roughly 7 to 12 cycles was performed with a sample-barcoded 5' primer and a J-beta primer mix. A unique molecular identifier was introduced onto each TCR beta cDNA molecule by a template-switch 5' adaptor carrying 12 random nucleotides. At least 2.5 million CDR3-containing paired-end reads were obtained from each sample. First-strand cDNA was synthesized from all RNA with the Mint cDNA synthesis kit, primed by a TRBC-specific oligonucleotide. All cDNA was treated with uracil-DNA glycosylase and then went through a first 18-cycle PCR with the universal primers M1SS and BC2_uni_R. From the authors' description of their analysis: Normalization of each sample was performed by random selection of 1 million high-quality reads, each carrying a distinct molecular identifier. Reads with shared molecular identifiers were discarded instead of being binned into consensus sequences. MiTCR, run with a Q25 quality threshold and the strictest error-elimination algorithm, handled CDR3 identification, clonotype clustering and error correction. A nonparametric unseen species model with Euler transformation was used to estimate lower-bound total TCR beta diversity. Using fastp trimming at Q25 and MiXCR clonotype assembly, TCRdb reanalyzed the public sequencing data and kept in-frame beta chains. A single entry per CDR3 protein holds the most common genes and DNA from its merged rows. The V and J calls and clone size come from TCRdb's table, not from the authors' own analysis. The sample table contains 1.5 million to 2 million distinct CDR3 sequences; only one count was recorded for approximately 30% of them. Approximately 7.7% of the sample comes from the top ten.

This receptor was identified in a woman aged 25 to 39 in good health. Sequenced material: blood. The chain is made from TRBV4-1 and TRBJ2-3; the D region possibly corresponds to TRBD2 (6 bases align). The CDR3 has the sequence CASSLWPSEISTDTQYF. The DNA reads TGCGCCAGCAGCCTTTGGCCTAGCGAGATAAGCACAGATACGCAGTATTTT.